This T cell receptor (beta chain) was sequenced in a study of identical twins. Notes on the study in general: The presence of invariant MAIT and iNKT cells could partly confound analyses of zero-insertion sequences.

This clonotype was detected many times. Its target is not known. MiXCR, run by TCRdb on the 5' RACE reads, gives a single entry per CDR3 protein. The table has approximately 230,000 distinct CDR3 sequences, under 8.5% seen once; the top ten hold roughly 14%. The germline V gene has CDR1 SEHNR and CDR2 FQNEAQ (reference sequence). The CDR3 is 16 amino acids. V lost 4 bases to trimming and J lost 6 bases, with 18 bases between them. The sample was also reused in another study, on T cells expressing NK-cell markers.

The chain carries TRBV7-9 and TRBJ2-2; D perhaps matches TRBD1 (5 bases). Sample: CD8+ T cells sorted from blood. The sequence was collected from a woman under 30 in good health. Here the CDR3 reads CASSYTGLGLAGELFF. The DNA for the CDR3 is TGTGCCAGCAGCTACACAGGCTTGGGTCTTGCCGGGGAGCTGTTTTTT.